Listed here is a single T cell receptor beta chain. This clone was seen a single time. Its target antigen remains unknown. No much larger clone is present one base from it, and per-base qualities are unavailable. The cohort consisted of 650 to 850 healthy bone marrow donors. At the time of sampling, all cohort members were nominally healthy, though unrecorded immune exposures were likely present. The donor was CMV seropositive and was included in the group of 250 to 350 seropositive cohort members. Every donor gave a peripheral blood sample, and the peripheral blood mononuclear cells from that sample were used for TCR beta sequencing. The Qiagen DNeasy Blood Extraction Kit was used to extract genomic DNA from the blood cell samples. CDR1 and CDR2, looked up from the germline V gene, are SGDLS and YYNGEE. From the cysteine up to the phenylalanine, the CDR3 has a length of 15 residues. CDR3 DNA is the only sequence kept; it has 45 bases, read in frame from the first base.

To prepare the library, the immunoSEQ multiplex PCR assay was applied. For the multiplex PCR, a mixture combining 60 forward primers for TCR Vbeta segments and 13 reverse primers for TCR Jbeta segments was used. Amplification of the CDR3 region of rearranged TCR beta genes was performed with a multiplex PCR assay on genomic DNA. On the Illumina HiSeq System, the amplified TCR beta libraries were sequenced as 87-base-pair reads. For the original study's pipeline: Across the 670 or so repertoires, a later analysis counted 80 million or so unique TCR beta chains, approximately 12 million of which were shared by at least two donors. Raw reads were error-corrected and collapsed into unique sequences by a nearest-neighbor algorithm in which closely related sequences were merged to remove PCR and sequencing errors. CDR3 sequences were aligned to IMGT reference sequences to assign V, D and J gene segments. Each retained sequence needed at least a six-nucleotide match to both a V gene segment and a J gene segment. A rearrangement counted as productive if the CDR3 had no stop codons and remained in frame with V and J, and every other rearrangement counted as non-productive. Following IMGT convention, CDR3 was defined as the stretch from the second conserved V-encoded cysteine up to the conserved J-encoded phenylalanine. Sequences without an unambiguous match to a single V gene segment were excluded from the earlier analysis of 450 to 750 of the donors. In an earlier analysis of roughly 500 of the donors, V segments were called functional above 56.7% productive rearrangements and were called segregating when the between-donor standard deviation exceeded 5%. A statistical classification framework was developed to diagnose cytomegalovirus status using the catalog of TCR beta chain sequences. A later analysis assigned V and J genes by comparing TCR nucleotide sequences with IMGT/GENE-DB human TR gene sequences. In a later analysis, CDR3 sequences and most-parsimonious VDJ recombination scenarios were assigned using the TCRdist pipeline. A later analysis defined each TCR beta chain by its CDR3 amino acid sequence plus V-gene family, and excluded reads lacking a unique V-gene family. In a later analysis, around 650 highly shared, low-generation-probability nucleotide sequences were removed to address suspected cross-contamination and a sequencing artifact. In a later analysis, a clonal expansion index for each public chain was calculated from normalized within-repertoire ranks of inferred template counts. Generation probabilities in a later analysis came from a VDJ recombination model fitted to out-of-frame rearrangements, and those results were checked against IGoR. Hypergeometric tests were used in a later analysis to score TCR-TCR, TCR-HLA and TCR-CMV co-occurrence, with a repertoire-size bias correction applied to the TCR pairs. To estimate false discovery rates, a later analysis permuted the HLA or CMV assignments 20 times. In a later analysis, co-occurring TCRs were grouped using DBSCAN, with TCRdist sequence similarity added in when clustering inside HLA-allele-positive subsets. Repertoires with fewer than 30,000 or more than 120,000 public chains, plus five repertoires with anomalous nucleotide sharing, were excluded from co-occurrence clustering. The table comes from immuneACCESS by way of TCRdb, which keeps in-frame sequences with V and J called. Part of the clones is missing from these tables; in studies checked, under half for an unresolved V gene and the rest for unknown reasons. V and J calls and clone size are as listed in that table; D and trimming were resolved from the DNA. Present in this sample are fewer than 200,000 clones, over 75% of which were seen just once. Of the sample, around 0.98% is held by the ten largest clones.

The data were obtained in a study of cytomegalovirus exposure and HLA in healthy donors listed by TCRdb under 2017. Describing the broader study: In an earlier analysis of several hundred of the donors, 250 to 300 Gb of sequence data and 117 million unique TCR beta sequences from 180 million or so T cells were reported. The number of donors typed differed by locus, with about 620-630 for A, B, C, DRB1 and DQB1, 522 for DQA1, under 610 for DPA1, and around 430 for DPB1. Class I and class II HLA loci were covered by the typing at four-digit resolution. Genome-wide SNP genotypes for about 65% of the 666 donors were used in a later genetic analysis, which treated that subset as a discovery cohort. Rather than using new phenotypic data, the later analysis identified candidate immune exposures from TCR beta sequences and from how often those sequences occurred across donors. Donor age, sex, ethnicity and CMV serostatus were collected together with the repertoire data. About 320 gigabases of sequencing data and tens of millions of unique TCR sequences were included in an early release covering about 700 HLA-typed donors. The study combined high-throughput TCR immunosequencing, statistical association of individual TCRs with disease status, and machine learning to predict cytomegalovirus infection status. The study used immunosequencing to profile the T cell repertoires of 666 subjects and linked those repertoires to cytomegalovirus serostatus. In a later analysis, previously published TCR beta repertoires from some 640 donors were re-analyzed and high-resolution HLA genotyping was added so that TCR occurrence patterns could be studied. Five DR-DQ haplotypes were treated as single units for association and clustering because of strong linkage in the cohort. Among 350 to 400 genotyped donors of the cohort, an average of approximately 250,000 unique TCR beta nucleotide sequences were sequenced per donor, around 20% of them non-productive. All discovery cohort repertoires had been generated on a single sequencing platform. An earlier analysis of approximately 500 of the donors applied high-throughput TCR beta sequencing to assess whether each TCR beta V gene segment acted as functional or pseudogenic. The study aimed to test whether signatures of past pathogen exposure could be identified by cataloging public T cell receptors. Besides the first cohort of 666 subjects, a separate validation cohort made up of 90 to 150 different subjects was used. Among the roughly 390 genotyped donors, approximately 76% belonged to the genetic ancestry cluster associated with self-reported Caucasian donors. Overall results and qualifications from the work: Linkage disequilibrium might explain the correlated functional status among segregating V segments, but an unknown experimental factor could not be excluded. Across donors, most TCR sequences were observed very rarely, whereas some public TCRs were present in many individuals. A later analysis associated about 17,000 TCR beta sequences with specific HLA alleles at a false discovery rate of 0.05. According to the authors, the approach could potentially be generalized to other disease states and immunological phenotypes. Because the 87-base-pair reads could not distinguish some IMGT-functional V segments, including TRBV6-2 and TRBV6-3, those segments were excluded. In a later genetic analysis, a missense DCLRE1C variant was associated with V-gene and J-gene trimming of TCR beta chains, and the association was replicated in an independent cohort. In vitro tests confirmed that a few of the cytomegalovirus-associated TCR beta chains recognize cytomegalovirus antigens. The classifier was reported to diagnose cytomegalovirus status with high specificity and sensitivity in both the original and validation cohorts. An earlier analysis of approximately 540 of the donors showed that most TCR beta V segments appeared in productive rearrangements either about 87% or about 30% of the time, which broadly matched IMGT annotations. HLA typing was unavailable for some donors at each locus, so association tests used only the typed subset. Strong co-occurrence of HLA alleles, especially DR and DQ, made assigning TCR associations to individual alleles difficult. The sequencing pipeline was judged likely to have produced a cluster of highly shared sequence variants as a technical artifact. A further reported finding was that TCR beta sequences accurately predicted the HLA-A and HLA-B alleles for most subjects in the first cohort. According to a later genetic analysis, donors in an Asian-associated ancestry cluster had fewer N-insertions in productive TCRs than the approximately 650-donor mean. A later analysis found that HLA-associated TCR beta chains were more clonally expanded and had lower generation probabilities than equally common non-associated chains. The only immune exposure information available for the cohort was CMV serostatus. Over 15 rarely observed V segments, including chromosome 9 orphons, were excluded from the earlier analysis of several hundred of the donors because counts were too low. The study gave a list of about 150 TCR beta chains associated with cytomegalovirus. In a later analysis, TCR association rates were found to vary across HLA loci, with the most associated TCRs seen for DRB1 alleles and the fewest for HLA-C alleles. Roughly uniform sequencing depth across donors was assumed in presence/absence analyses, although this assumption may not hold. Most CMV-associated TCR beta chains appeared to be HLA-restricted in a later analysis, and the HLA associations seemed to be driven largely by CMV exposure. In a later analysis, several top co-occurrence clusters were reported to appear linked to parvovirus B19, influenza, CMV and Epstein-Barr virus. The cohort was sequenced for TCR beta chains only, and without alpha or paired-chain data the features that could be detected were limited.

This clonotype was sampled from a woman aged 45-65 years in good health and CMV-seropositive. Material for sequencing was PBMCs. The chain was built from TRBV9 and TRBJ2-5; 6 matching bases give a weak D call of TRBD2. The closer fit of TRBJ2-7 to the DNA end suggests the J call may be wrong. At the DNA level, the sequence is TGTGCCAGCAGCGTTTCGCCGGGACTCAACTACGAGCAGTACTTC. Its translation reads: CASSVSPGLNYEQYF.